The rows below give T cell receptor beta chains drawn from one sample of a study of cytomegalovirus exposure and HLA in healthy donors. The protocol was immunoSEQ multiplex PCR, while the TCRdb copy is restricted to in-frame clones and leaves out a portion. The sample carries fewer than 200,000 clones, 87% recorded once. Sequenced: PBMCs. The receptors shown here come from a girl under three years old in good health and CMV-seronegative. The CDR3 runs from the conserved cysteine through the conserved F or W. Each record gives: D gene, V gene, J gene, clone size, CDR3 protein, CDR3 DNA. D genes are given only for firm matches. Clone size appears in some rows only: once, few, many, or a class for an expanded clone.

TRBD1	TRBV7-9	TRBJ2-7	-	CASSLDRVGEQYF	TGTGCCAGCAGCCTGGACAGGGTGGGGGAGCAGTACTTC
TRBD2	TRBV10-1	TRBJ2-3	few	CASRVAGGITDTQYF	TGCGCCAGCAGGGTAGCGGGGGGGATCACAGATACGCAGTATTTT
-	TRBV6-5	TRBJ1-1	-	CASSYTARDTEAFF	TGTGCCAGCAGTTACACCGCCAGGGACACTGAAGCTTTCTTT
TRBD1	TRBV9	TRBJ1-2	-	CASSVERGPHGYTF	TGTGCCAGCAGCGTAGAAAGGGGGCCTCATGGCTACACCTTC
TRBD1	TRBV11-3	TRBJ1-6	-	CASSLMGQGAYSPLHF	TGTGCCAGCAGCTTAATGGGCCAGGGGGCCTATTCACCCCTCCACTTT
TRBD1	TRBV29-1	TRBJ2-7	-	CSVGYPGTAIYEQYF	TGCAGCGTTGGATATCCCGGGACAGCTATTTACGAGCAGTACTTC
TRBD1	TRBV9	TRBJ1-1	few	CASSVGQGATEAFF	TGTGCCAGCAGCGTCGGACAGGGGGCCACTGAAGCTTTCTTT
-	TRBV4-3	TRBJ2-2	-	CASSQDLHRQGSTGELFF	TGCGCCAGCAGCCAAGATCTGCATCGGCAGGGGTCCACCGGGGAGCTGTTTTTT
TRBD2	TRBV7-8	TRBJ2-3	-	CASSPSSRGGGDTQYF	TGTGCCAGCAGCCCAAGTTCCCGGGGGGGTGGAGATACGCAGTATTTT
-	TRBV25-1	TRBJ2-5	-	CASSDPEDRHKETQYF	TGTGCCAGCAGTGACCCAGAGGACAGACACAAAGAGACCCAGTACTTC
TRBD1	TRBV5-4	TRBJ1-1	-	CASSLGTGLRTEAFF	TGTGCCAGCAGCTTGGGGACAGGGCTTCGGACTGAAGCTTTCTTT
-	TRBV4-3	TRBJ2-6	few	CASSSGAGANVLTF	TGCGCCAGCTCCTCCGGGGCTGGGGCCAACGTCCTGACTTTC
-	TRBV30	TRBJ1-4	-	CAWKQGLNEKLFF	TGTGCCTGGAAACAGGGACTAAATGAAAAACTGTTTTTT
-	TRBV19	TRBJ2-1	-	CASSVTGTRVNEQFF	TGTGCCAGTAGTGTGACCGGGACTCGGGTAAATGAGCAGTTCTTC
-	TRBV11-3	TRBJ2-7	-	CASSPGGTGSYEQYF	TGTGCCAGCAGTCCCGGGGGGACAGGCTCCTACGAGCAGTACTTC
TRBD2	TRBV7-2	TRBJ2-3	-	CASSLAGRAGTDTQYF	TGTGCCAGCAGCTTAGCGGGGAGGGCCGGCACAGATACGCAGTATTTT
-	TRBV15	TRBJ2-7	-	CATSRVRGQVPLEQYF	TGTGCCACCAGCAGAGTTAGGGGTCAAGTTCCCCTCGAGCAGTACTTC
TRBD2	TRBV7-3	TRBJ2-1	-	CASSHAAGGLYNEQFF	TGTGCCAGCAGCCACGCGGCGGGGGGGCTGTACAATGAGCAGTTCTTC
-	TRBV6-1	TRBJ2-5	-	CASSEQDMEGETQYF	TGTGCCAGCAGTGAACAAGACATGGAAGGAGAGACCCAGTACTTC
-	TRBV7-9	TRBJ1-5	-	CSSSTRGQPQHF	TGTTCCAGCAGCACTAGAGGTCAGCCCCAGCATTTT
TRBD1	TRBV5-1	TRBJ2-1	-	CASSGGQGNEQFF	TGCGCCAGCAGCGGGGGACAGGGGAATGAGCAGTTCTTC
TRBD1	TRBV5-6	TRBJ2-7	-	CASSLYFGGQGHYEQYF	TGTGCCAGCAGCCTGTACTTTGGCGGACAGGGCCACTACGAGCAGTACTTC
TRBD2	TRBV9	TRBJ2-7	-	CASSSGGTYEQYF	TGTGCCAGCTCTAGCGGGGGAACCTACGAGCAGTACTTC
-	TRBV4-3	TRBJ1-5	-	CASSQDPQGPWPQHF	TGCGCCAGCAGCCAAGATCCGCAGGGGCCATGGCCCCAGCATTTT
TRBD1	TRBV6-1	TRBJ2-7	once	CASIEGQGSSYEQYF	TGTGCCAGCATTGAGGGACAGGGGAGCTCCTACGAGCAGTACTTC
-	TRBV18	TRBJ1-2	-	CASSPKDSRVGYTF	TGTGCCAGCTCACCAAAGGACAGTAGGGTTGGCTACACCTTC
TRBD1	TRBV2	TRBJ2-5	-	CASSVTGETQYF	TGTGCCAGCAGCGTGACAGGGGAGACCCAGTACTTC
-	TRBV2	TRBJ2-3	-	CASGGLTSTDTQYF	TGTGCCAGCGGGGGCCTCACTAGCACAGATACGCAGTATTTT
-	TRBV30	TRBJ2-7	-	CAWSVREDEQYF	TGTGCCTGGAGTGTCCGCGAGGACGAGCAGTACTTC
TRBD2	TRBV9	TRBJ2-7	-	CASSTGPGREAHEQYF	TGTGCCAGCAGCACCGGCCCAGGGAGGGAAGCCCACGAGCAGTACTTC
-	TRBV27	TRBJ2-4	-	CASSPMGAPGMHIQYF	TGTGCCAGCAGCCCGATGGGGGCGCCGGGGATGCACATTCAGTACTTC
-	TRBV7-3	TRBJ2-3	-	CASSLTLSTDTQYF	TGTGCCAGCAGCTTAACACTTAGCACAGATACGCAGTATTTT
TRBD1	TRBV6-6	TRBJ2-5	-	CASGTDRGRGTQYF	TGTGCCAGCGGAACTGACAGGGGGCGTGGGACCCAGTACTTC
TRBD1	TRBV7-9	TRBJ2-4	-	CASSLAQTGGHIQYF	TGTGCCAGCAGCTTAGCGCAAACAGGGGGGCACATTCAGTACTTC
TRBD1	TRBV4-2	TRBJ2-1	-	CASSPDRATYNEQFF	TGTGCCAGCAGCCCTGACAGGGCGACCTACAATGAGCAGTTCTTC
TRBD1	TRBV6-5	TRBJ1-2	once	CASSGRQGLGYGYTF	TGTGCCAGCAGTGGACGACAGGGGTTGGGCTATGGCTACACCTTC
-	TRBV6-5	TRBJ2-1	-	CASSYGGALLMNEQFF	TGTGCCAGCAGTTACGGGGGGGCCCTTCTAATGAATGAGCAGTTCTTC
-	TRBV5-1	TRBJ2-2	-	CASSLAGRTGELFF	TGCGCCAGCAGCTTGGCCGGTCGCACCGGGGAGCTGTTTTTT
-	TRBV2	TRBJ1-2	-	CASRVPRGSGGYTF	TGTGCCAGCAGAGTTCCTAGGGGATCCGGTGGCTACACCTTC
-	TRBV19	TRBJ1-5	-	CASSVTGGNQPQHF	TGTGCCAGTAGTGTAACAGGCGGCAATCAGCCCCAGCATTTT
-	TRBV2	TRBJ2-7	-	CASSDQGSLYEQYF	TGTGCCAGCAGTGACCAGGGCTCCCTCTACGAGCAGTACTTC
TRBD2	TRBV2	TRBJ2-1	-	CASIRLAGGLEQFF	TGTGCCAGCATCCGTCTAGCGGGGGGGCTTGAGCAGTTCTTC
-	TRBV7-9	TRBJ2-3	-	CSSSLEFQDFTDTQYF	TGTTCCAGCAGCTTAGAGTTTCAGGACTTCACAGATACGCAGTATTTT
TRBD1	TRBV30	TRBJ1-2	-	CACPSRGRGGYTF	TGTGCCTGCCCCAGTAGGGGGCGCGGGGGCTACACCTTC
TRBD2	TRBV29-1	TRBJ2-1	-	CSVHSRLALNEQFF	TGCAGCGTTCACAGTCGACTAGCGCTCAATGAGCAGTTCTTC
-	TRBV5-1	TRBJ1-2	once	CASSLMGGKNGYTF	TGCGCCAGCAGCTTGATGGGAGGGAAGAATGGCTACACCTTC
-	TRBV20-1	TRBJ2-1	-	CSADHGSEQFF	TGCAGTGCAGACCACGGGAGCGAGCAGTTCTTC
-	TRBV4-1	TRBJ2-2	-	CASSQEFAPSRATGELFF	TGCGCCAGCAGCCAAGAATTCGCGCCTAGTCGTGCCACCGGGGAGCTGTTTTTT
TRBD2	TRBV7-6	TRBJ2-7	once	CASSLVALAGGTPYEQYF	TGTGCCAGCAGCTTAGTTGCGCTAGCGGGGGGGACCCCCTACGAGCAGTACTTC